This TCR beta chain was profiled in a study of blood T cell repertoires in COVID-19. The wider study: The United States, Italy and Spain supplied acute and convalescent COVID-19 samples. T cells, B-cell-depleted T cells, or PBMCs supplied cDNA or gDNA.

Per the authors' pipeline: Amplified reference gene primers provided the basis for estimating nucleated cell counts. Some clones are missing from TCRdb's copy, which holds only in-frame ones; the method was immunoSEQ multiplex PCR. The D gene and trimming were derived from the DNA, and the V and J assignments and clone size from that table. The sample lists under 250,000 clones; around 82% were seen once. The V end was cut by 5 bases, the J end by 6 bases, with 14 bases between. The CDR3 loop spans 14 amino acids. Germline CDR1 SGHTA, CDR2 FQGNSA. The sequence was collected from a man between 45 and 60 years old with active or convalescent COVID-19. The chain has TRBV7-2 and TRBJ1-5; the D is unclear. Sequenced: peripheral blood. This chain's CDR3 is CASSETRGGQPQHF. The CDR3 coding sequence is TGTGCCAGCAGCGAAACTCGGGGTGGTCAGCCCCAGCATTTT.